The T cell receptor (beta chain) under discussion was sequenced for a study of CD8 T cells in ankylosing spondylitis. This clonotype was counted many times. V dropped 4 bases and J dropped 4 bases, with 5 bases sitting between them. The CDR3 totals 11 residues. Germline V gene data show CDR1 as SGDLS and CDR2 as YYNGEE. TCRdb redid the calling of the 5' RACE reads with MiXCR, one entry per CDR3 protein. This sample yields around 42,000 distinct CDR3 sequences, of which roughly 2.5% are seen a single time; roughly 4.4% belongs to the top ten. This clonotype was sampled from a male donor with ankylosing spondylitis or in good health (not recorded which). The chain links TRBV9 to TRBJ2-5; unclear D gene. The source material was blood, either unsorted or a sorted T cell fraction (not recorded which). CDR3 nucleotide sequence: TGTGCCAGCAGCCCTACAGAGACCCAGTACTTC. Protein sequence: CASSPTETQYF.